This T cell receptor (beta chain) originates from a study of blood T cell repertoires in COVID-19. As for the study in general: Both acute and convalescent COVID-19 samples were obtained from the United States, Italy and Spain. T cells, B-cell-depleted T cells, or PBMCs supplied cDNA or gDNA.

This clone was counted only a few times. Trimming stripped 3 bases from V and 6 bases from J, with 11 bases between. CDR1 KGHSH and CDR2 LQKENI come from the germline V gene. The CDR3 sequence is 13 residues long. TCRdb's table, derived via immunoSEQ multiplex PCR, lists solely in-frame clones and lacks some. This table has around 350,000 clones, more than 75% appearing once. The clonotype originates from a human donor in a cohort sampled during active COVID-19. The V call is TRBV18, the J call TRBJ1-1; no definite D call. The material sequenced was peripheral blood. DNA of the CDR3: TGTGCCAGCTCACCCCCGGGCGGGGCTGAAGCTTTCTTT. Its translation: CASSPPGGAEAFF.